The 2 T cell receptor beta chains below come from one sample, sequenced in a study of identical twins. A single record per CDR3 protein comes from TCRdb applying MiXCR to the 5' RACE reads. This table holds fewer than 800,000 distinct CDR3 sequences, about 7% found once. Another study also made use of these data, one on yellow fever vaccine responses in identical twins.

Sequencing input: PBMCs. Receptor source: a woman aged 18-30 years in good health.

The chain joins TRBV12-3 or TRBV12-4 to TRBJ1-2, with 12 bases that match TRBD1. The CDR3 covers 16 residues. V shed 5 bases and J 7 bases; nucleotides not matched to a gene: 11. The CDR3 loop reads CASSLGTGGAGAGYTF. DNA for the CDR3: TGTGCCAGCAGTCTAGGGACAGGGGGCGCCGGGGCTGGCTACACCTTC.

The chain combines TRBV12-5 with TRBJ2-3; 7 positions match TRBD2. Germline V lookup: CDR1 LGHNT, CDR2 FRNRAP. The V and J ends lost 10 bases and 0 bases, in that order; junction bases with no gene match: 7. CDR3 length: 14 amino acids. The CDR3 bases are TGTGCTACCATAAGCGGGGCAAGCACAGATACGCAGTATTTT. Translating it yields CATISGASTDTQYF.